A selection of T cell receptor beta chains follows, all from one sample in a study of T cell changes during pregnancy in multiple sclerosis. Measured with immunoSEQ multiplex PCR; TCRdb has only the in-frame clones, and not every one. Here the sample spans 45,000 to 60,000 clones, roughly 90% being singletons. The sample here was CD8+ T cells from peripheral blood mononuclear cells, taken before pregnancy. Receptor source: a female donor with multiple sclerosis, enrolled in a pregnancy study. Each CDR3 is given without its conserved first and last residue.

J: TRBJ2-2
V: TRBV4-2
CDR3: ASSRNPTGEAGELF

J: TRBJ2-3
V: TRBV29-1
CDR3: SVGGQLGTDTQY

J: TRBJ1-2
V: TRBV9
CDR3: ASSGADRVYGYT

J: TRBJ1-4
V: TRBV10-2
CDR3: ASSSLWTGEFEKLF

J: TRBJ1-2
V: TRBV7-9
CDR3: ASSPLGGDGYT

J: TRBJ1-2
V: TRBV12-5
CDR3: ASGLWEFYGYT

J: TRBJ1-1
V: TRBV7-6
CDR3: ASSSGTGNTEAF

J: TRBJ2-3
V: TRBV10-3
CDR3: ATGTGLGTDTQY

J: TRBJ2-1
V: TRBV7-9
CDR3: ASSFQTSAYNEQF

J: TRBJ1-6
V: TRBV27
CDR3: ASRLAVSSYNSPLH

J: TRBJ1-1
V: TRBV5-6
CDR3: ASSFSRIIGGEAF

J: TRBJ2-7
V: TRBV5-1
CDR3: ASSLEAGGYEQY

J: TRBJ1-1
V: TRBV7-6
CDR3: ASSLGGREVNTEAF

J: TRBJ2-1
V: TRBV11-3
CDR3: ASSVGGGPNEQF

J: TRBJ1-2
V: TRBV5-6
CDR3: ASSSYPTGLYGYT

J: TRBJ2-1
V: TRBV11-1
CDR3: ASGRTSGADEQF

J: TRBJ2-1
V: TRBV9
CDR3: ASSVASEQF

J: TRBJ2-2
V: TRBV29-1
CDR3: SVPGLTGFGELF

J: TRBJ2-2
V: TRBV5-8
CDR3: ASSLESEPNTGELF

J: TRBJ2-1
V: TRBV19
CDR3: ATEIAGDYNEQF

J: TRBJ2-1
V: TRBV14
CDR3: ASSPLTGLRNEQF

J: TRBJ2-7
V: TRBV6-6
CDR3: ASSLGTGAYEQY

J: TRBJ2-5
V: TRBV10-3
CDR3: ATWDTSGGETQY

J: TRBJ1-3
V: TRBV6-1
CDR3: GTWTAYSGNTIY

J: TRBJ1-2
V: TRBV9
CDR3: ASSVVAAKGYGYT

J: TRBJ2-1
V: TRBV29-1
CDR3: SVMTGLDYNEQF

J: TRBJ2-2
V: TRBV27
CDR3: ASSLNAGELF

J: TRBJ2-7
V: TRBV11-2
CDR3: ASSRGGEQY

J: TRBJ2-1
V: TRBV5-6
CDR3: ASSLSPGTVNEQF

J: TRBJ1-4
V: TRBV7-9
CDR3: ASSYGQPNEKLF

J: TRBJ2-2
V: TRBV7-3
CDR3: ASSRGQNTGELF

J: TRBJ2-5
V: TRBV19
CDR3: ASTPGAAGGGETQY

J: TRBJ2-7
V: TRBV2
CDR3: ASSEGILAGQY

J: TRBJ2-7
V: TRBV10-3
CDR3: AITGDSSYEQY